Listed below are T cell receptor beta chains from one sample, sequenced in a study of human T cells and chemical hapten exposure. A single record per CDR3 protein comes from TCRdb applying MiXCR to the RACE reads. The data show about 190,000 distinct CDR3 sequences, about 25% seen once. Material: whole blood, obtained in connection with sensitization to the hapten diphenylcyclopropenone (DPC). These receptors originate from a woman in her forties with alopecia areata. Some clones in this sample may be carry-over from other donors' samples. Both conserved end residues are part of each CDR3. The order of the fields is J gene, D gene, V gene, clone size, CDR3 protein, CDR3 DNA. D genes are given only for firm matches. Size is stated for part of the rows, as once, few or many counts, or as a class when the clone is expanded.

J gene: TRBJ2-3; D gene: TRBD1; V gene: TRBV29-1; clone size: -; CDR3 protein: CSAGGVTGGLTDTQYF; CDR3 DNA: TGCAGCGCTGGGGGTGTCACAGGGGGCCTCACAGATACGCAGTATTTT
J gene: TRBJ1-2; D gene: -; V gene: TRBV29-1; clone size: -; CDR3 protein: CSVEDEGWGYTF; CDR3 DNA: TGCAGCGTTGAAGATGAGGGTTGGGGCTACACCTTC
J gene: TRBJ2-7; D gene: -; V gene: TRBV4-2; clone size: -; CDR3 protein: CASSQTVGTFSYEQYF; CDR3 DNA: TGTGCCAGCAGCCAGACCGTGGGCACCTTTTCCTACGAGCAGTACTTC
J gene: TRBJ2-1; D gene: -; V gene: TRBV29-1; clone size: -; CDR3 protein: CSVVPGTDEQFF; CDR3 DNA: TGCAGCGTTGTCCCCGGGACCGATGAGCAGTTCTTC
J gene: TRBJ2-3; D gene: -; V gene: TRBV7-2; clone size: few; CDR3 protein: CASSLEGPYPTDTQYF; CDR3 DNA: TGTGCCAGCAGCTTGGAGGGCCCATACCCAACAGATACGCAGTATTTT
J gene: TRBJ2-7; D gene: TRBD1; V gene: TRBV29-1; clone size: -; CDR3 protein: CSVLGDRGPPYEQYF; CDR3 DNA: TGCAGCGTCTTAGGAGACAGGGGTCCTCCCTACGAGCAGTACTTC
J gene: TRBJ1-1; D gene: -; V gene: TRBV6-1; clone size: -; CDR3 protein: CASSVPTEAFF; CDR3 DNA: TGTGCCAGCAGTGTTCCCACTGAAGCTTTCTTT
J gene: TRBJ2-5; D gene: -; V gene: TRBV29-1; clone size: -; CDR3 protein: CSVDSGVVETQYF; CDR3 DNA: TGCAGCGTTGATTCCGGGGTAGTGGAGACCCAGTACTTC
J gene: TRBJ2-1; D gene: -; V gene: TRBV6-5; clone size: few; CDR3 protein: CASSYSGSYNEQFF; CDR3 DNA: TGTGCCAGCAGTTATTCAGGTTCCTACAATGAGCAGTTCTTC
J gene: TRBJ2-4; D gene: TRBD2; V gene: TRBV10-3; clone size: -; CDR3 protein: CAISVDMPGLATSIQYF; CDR3 DNA: TGTGCCATCAGTGTGGATATGCCGGGACTAGCGACTAGCATTCAGTACTTC
J gene: TRBJ2-3; D gene: -; V gene: TRBV6-4; clone size: few; CDR3 protein: CASRNPGDTQYF; CDR3 DNA: TGTGCCAGCAGAAACCCGGGGGATACGCAGTATTTT
J gene: TRBJ2-3; D gene: -; V gene: TRBV7-3; clone size: few; CDR3 protein: CASSLTSFGDTQYF; CDR3 DNA: TGTGCCAGCAGCTTAACTAGCTTCGGAGATACGCAGTATTTT
J gene: TRBJ1-1; D gene: TRBD1; V gene: TRBV29-1; clone size: -; CDR3 protein: CSALLTGGESEAFF; CDR3 DNA: TGCAGCGCTCTTTTGACAGGGGGGGAAAGTGAAGCTTTCTTT
J gene: TRBJ2-4; D gene: -; V gene: TRBV28; clone size: -; CDR3 protein: CASSFISRVAKNIQYF; CDR3 DNA: TGTGCCAGCAGTTTTATCTCCCGGGTAGCCAAAAACATTCAGTACTTC
J gene: TRBJ1-5; D gene: -; V gene: TRBV12-3/TRBV12-4; clone size: few; CDR3 protein: CASSFVSTGSDPQHF; CDR3 DNA: TGTGCCAGCAGTTTCGTCTCGACGGGGTCCGATCCCCAGCATTTT
J gene: TRBJ1-6; D gene: -; V gene: TRBV12-3/TRBV12-4; clone size: few; CDR3 protein: CASSYTGLPNSPLHF; CDR3 DNA: TGTGCCAGCAGCTATACCGGGCTACCTAATTCACCCCTCCACTTT
J gene: TRBJ2-1; D gene: -; V gene: TRBV11-1; clone size: -; CDR3 protein: CASSLRGGGGNQFF; CDR3 DNA: TGTGCCAGCAGCTTACGGGGAGGTGGGGGGAATCAGTTCTTC
J gene: TRBJ1-2; D gene: -; V gene: TRBV9; clone size: -; CDR3 protein: CASSSSGQGHGYTF; CDR3 DNA: TGTGCCAGCAGCTCATCTGGGCAGGGCCACGGCTACACCTTC
J gene: TRBJ1-5; D gene: -; V gene: TRBV6-1; clone size: few; CDR3 protein: CASSEAIISNYQPQHF; CDR3 DNA: TGTGCCAGCAGTGAAGCGATCATCTCCAATTATCAGCCCCAGCATTTT
J gene: TRBJ1-5; D gene: -; V gene: TRBV6-6; clone size: many; CDR3 protein: CASSYGQSRAQHF; CDR3 DNA: TGTGCCAGCAGTTATGGGCAAAGCAGGGCCCAGCATTTT
J gene: TRBJ2-1; D gene: TRBD2; V gene: TRBV6-2/TRBV6-3; clone size: -; CDR3 protein: CASSRTSGSYNEQFF; CDR3 DNA: TGTGCCAGCAGTCGGACTAGCGGGAGCTACAATGAGCAGTTCTTC
J gene: TRBJ1-5; D gene: -; V gene: TRBV11-2; clone size: once; CDR3 protein: CASSLGDKLSNQPQHF; CDR3 DNA: TGTGCCAGCAGCTTAGGCGACAAGCTTAGCAATCAGCCCCAGCATTTT
J gene: TRBJ2-2; D gene: TRBD2; V gene: TRBV10-3; clone size: -; CDR3 protein: CAIRRGTNTGELFF; CDR3 DNA: TGTGCCATCAGGCGGGGGACGAACACCGGGGAGCTGTTTTTT
J gene: TRBJ1-5; D gene: TRBD1; V gene: TRBV6-1; clone size: -; CDR3 protein: CASSEVGTDNQPQHF; CDR3 DNA: TGTGCCAGCAGTGAAGTCGGGACAGACAATCAGCCCCAGCATTTT
J gene: TRBJ1-2; D gene: -; V gene: TRBV4-2; clone size: -; CDR3 protein: CASSQEGGDYGYTF; CDR3 DNA: TGTGCCAGCAGCCAAGAAGGAGGGGACTATGGCTACACCTTC
J gene: TRBJ2-1; D gene: TRBD1; V gene: TRBV19; clone size: few; CDR3 protein: CASSLNYLPGQGAKYEQFF; CDR3 DNA: TGTGCCAGTAGCCTAAATTATTTACCGGGACAGGGGGCGAAGTATGAGCAGTTCTTC
J gene: TRBJ2-1; D gene: TRBD2; V gene: TRBV4-1; clone size: few; CDR3 protein: CASSRTPGLARDNEQFF; CDR3 DNA: TGCGCCAGCAGCCGTACACCGGGACTAGCGAGGGACAATGAGCAGTTCTTC
J gene: TRBJ2-3; D gene: -; V gene: TRBV4-1; clone size: -; CDR3 protein: CASSLRTASSTDTQYF; CDR3 DNA: TGCGCCAGCAGCCTCCGGACTGCTTCTAGCACAGATACGCAGTATTTT
J gene: TRBJ1-1; D gene: TRBD1; V gene: TRBV6-6; clone size: few; CDR3 protein: CASSPRDSLEAFF; CDR3 DNA: TGTGCCAGCAGTCCCCGGGACAGCCTTGAAGCTTTCTTT
J gene: TRBJ2-3; D gene: -; V gene: TRBV10-2; clone size: few; CDR3 protein: CASRDRPSTDTQYF; CDR3 DNA: TGCGCCAGCAGGGACAGACCTAGCACAGATACGCAGTATTTT
J gene: TRBJ1-2; D gene: -; V gene: TRBV28; clone size: few; CDR3 protein: CAIVSNYGYTF; CDR3 DNA: TGTGCTATAGTTTCCAACTATGGCTACACCTTC
J gene: TRBJ2-5; D gene: TRBD1; V gene: TRBV29-1; clone size: few; CDR3 protein: CSAGGPRGSQETQYF; CDR3 DNA: TGCAGCGCTGGGGGCCCCAGGGGGTCCCAAGAGACCCAGTACTTC
J gene: TRBJ1-6; D gene: -; V gene: TRBV12-3/TRBV12-4; clone size: -; CDR3 protein: CASSREAEQIHF; CDR3 DNA: TGTGCCAGCAGTCGCGAGGCAGAACAGATCCACTTT
J gene: TRBJ2-5; D gene: TRBD2; V gene: TRBV20-1; clone size: once; CDR3 protein: CSARDQVSGRSGLYF; CDR3 DNA: TGCAGTGCTAGAGATCAAGTCAGCGGGAGGTCGGGACTGTACTTC
J gene: TRBJ1-3; D gene: -; V gene: TRBV12-3/TRBV12-4; clone size: once; CDR3 protein: CASGPPLGSGNTIYF; CDR3 DNA: TGTGCCAGCGGTCCCCCACTCGGCTCTGGAAACACCATATATTTT
J gene: TRBJ2-7; D gene: TRBD1; V gene: TRBV10-3; clone size: few; CDR3 protein: CAISYGTANYEQYF; CDR3 DNA: TGTGCCATCAGTTACGGGACAGCCAACTACGAGCAGTACTTC
J gene: TRBJ1-3; D gene: -; V gene: TRBV15; clone size: few; CDR3 protein: CATSRDLDISSGNTIYF; CDR3 DNA: TGTGCCACCAGCAGAGATCTGGACATATCCTCTGGAAACACCATATATTTT
J gene: TRBJ2-7; D gene: -; V gene: TRBV20-1; clone size: few; CDR3 protein: CSARDITEAYEQYF; CDR3 DNA: TGCAGTGCTAGAGATATAACCGAAGCCTACGAGCAGTACTTC
J gene: TRBJ2-4; D gene: TRBD1; V gene: TRBV28; clone size: few; CDR3 protein: CASTGQGLAKNIQYF; CDR3 DNA: TGTGCCAGCACCGGACAGGGGCTAGCCAAAAACATTCAGTACTTC
J gene: TRBJ2-2; D gene: TRBD2; V gene: TRBV7-2; clone size: -; CDR3 protein: CASSGGGLLTGELFF; CDR3 DNA: TGTGCCAGCAGTGGGGGGGGACTTCTCACCGGGGAGCTGTTTTTT
J gene: TRBJ2-1; D gene: TRBD1; V gene: TRBV9; clone size: few; CDR3 protein: CASSSEGAGAYNEQFF; CDR3 DNA: TGTGCCAGCAGCTCTGAGGGGGCGGGCGCCTACAATGAGCAGTTCTTC
J gene: TRBJ2-3; D gene: -; V gene: TRBV2; clone size: many; CDR3 protein: CASSAADTQYF; CDR3 DNA: TGTGCCAGCAGCGCGGCAGATACGCAGTATTTT
J gene: TRBJ2-1; D gene: TRBD1; V gene: TRBV29-1; clone size: few; CDR3 protein: CSAEGQGAGNEQFF; CDR3 DNA: TGCAGCGCCGAGGGACAGGGGGCTGGTAATGAGCAGTTCTTC
J gene: TRBJ2-5; D gene: TRBD1; V gene: TRBV28; clone size: many; CDR3 protein: CASRMTGSETQYF; CDR3 DNA: TGTGCCAGCAGGATGACAGGGTCCGAGACCCAGTACTTC
J gene: TRBJ1-1; D gene: -; V gene: TRBV11-3; clone size: -; CDR3 protein: CASSLRGAEAFF; CDR3 DNA: TGTGCCAGCAGCTTACGGGGAGCGGAAGCTTTCTTT
J gene: TRBJ2-4; D gene: -; V gene: TRBV29-1; clone size: few; CDR3 protein: CSVRGAKNIQYF; CDR3 DNA: TGCAGCGTTAGGGGAGCCAAAAACATTCAGTACTTC
J gene: TRBJ1-5; D gene: -; V gene: TRBV6-5; clone size: few; CDR3 protein: CASSSGGHGGQPNQPQHF; CDR3 DNA: TGTGCCAGCAGTTCAGGAGGGCACGGCGGACAGCCTAATCAGCCCCAGCATTTT
J gene: TRBJ1-1; D gene: -; V gene: TRBV7-2; clone size: many; CDR3 protein: CASSPTMNTEAFF; CDR3 DNA: TGTGCCAGCAGTCCTACTATGAACACTGAAGCTTTCTTT
J gene: TRBJ2-5; D gene: -; V gene: TRBV5-1; clone size: -; CDR3 protein: CASSLAGGKETQYF; CDR3 DNA: TGCGCCAGCAGCTTGGCGGGCGGGAAAGAGACCCAGTACTTC